What follows are 8 T cell receptor beta chains derived from one specimen sequenced in a study of T-cell memory formation after mild COVID-19. Each CDR3 protein gets one entry after TCRdb re-called the 5' RACE reads with MiXCR. The repertoire holds roughly 35,000 distinct CDR3 sequences, with around 7.7% as singletons. Sequencing input: PBMCs or a T cell subset sorted from them (not recorded which). Receptors originate from a man aged 18-30 years who had mild COVID-19 (a few samples of this study predate the infection). Cell type and time point are not known.

This clonotype was seen ten or more times. This chain links TRBV5-5 with TRBJ2-1; unclear D gene. The V and J ends lost 6 bases and 4 bases respectively, with 20 bases between them. The CDR3 consists of 16 residues. Germline assignment: CDR1 SGHKS and CDR2 YYEKEE (reference sequence). CDR3 loop: CASTHRRPGDYNEQFF. The CDR3 nucleotides are TGTGCCAGCACCCACCGGCGGCCCGGAGATTACAATGAGCAGTTCTTC.

This clonotype was counted between two and nine times. The J gene is TRBJ2-1, the V gene TRBV4-3, with 9 bases lining up with TRBD2. This CDR3 is 16 amino acids long. V shed 1 base, J shed 7 bases, and the junction held 8 bases outside the gene matches. Germline assignment: CDR1 LGHNA and CDR2 YSLEER. The CDR3 DNA reads TGCGCCAGCAGCCAAGGGATTAGCGGGGGATATAATGAGCAGTTCTTC. Amino acid sequence: CASSQGISGGYNEQFF.

This clonotype has ten or more counts. This chain uses TRBV24-1 with TRBJ2-5, with D perhaps given as TRBD1 or TRBD2 (5 bases each). CDR3 length: 17 residues. Germline loops: CDR1 KGHDR, CDR2 SFDVKD. Trimming cost V 3 bases and J 7 bases, with 23 bases left between them. The CDR3 bases are TGTGCCACCAGTGATGAGGGTGGTGGACAAGGGTTGGGGACCCAGTACTTC. As protein: CATSDEGGGQGLGTQYF.

This clonotype was seen many times. The chain links TRBV11-3 to TRBJ2-1, with 16 bases lining up with TRBD2. Germline trimming cut 5 bases from V and 6 bases from J; bases unmatched to any gene: 4. The CDR3 is 16 residues long. Germline V CDR1 and CDR2: SGHNT, YENEEA. The CDR3 bases are TGTGCCAGCAGCATCGGGACTAGCGGGGGGGCCAATGAGCAGTTCTTC. Residues: CASSIGTSGGANEQFF.

The chain couples TRBV18 to TRBJ2-7; unclear D gene. V was trimmed by 1 base and J by 3 bases, leaving 10 bases between them. Germline V lookup: CDR1 KGHSH, CDR2 LQKENI. The CDR3 sequence is 14 residues long. Here the CDR3 DNA reads TGTGCCAGCTCACCACGGACCCGAGACTACGAGCAGTACTTC. Residues: CASSPRTRDYEQYF.

The chain has TRBV7-2 and TRBJ1-6; D gene ambiguous. The length of the CDR3 is 15 residues. Germline V CDR1 and CDR2: SGHTA, FQGNSA. V gave up 5 bases and J gave up 13 bases, with 21 bases separating them. The CDR3 reads CASSPMATKAGPLHF. CDR3 DNA: TGTGCCAGCAGCCCCATGGCAACTAAGGCTGGGCCCCTCCACTTT. Full variable domain (remainder filled in from reference TRBV7-2 and TRBJ1-6): GAGVSQSPSNKVTEKGKDVELRCDPISGHTALYWYRQSLGQGLEFLIYFQGNSAPDKSGLPSDRFSAERTGGSVSTLTIQRTQQEDSAVYLCASSPMATKAGPLHFGNGTRLTVT.

Ten or more counts support this clonotype. The chain employs TRBV6-2 or TRBV6-3 and TRBJ2-1; possible D gene TRBD2, 5 bases. The CDR3 runs to 14 residues. Germline CDR1 is MNHEY and CDR2 is SVGEGT. The V and J ends lost 6 bases and 7 bases respectively, with 16 bases between them. The CDR3 region has the DNA TGTGCCAGCAGGGACTCTAAGGTAGGGAATGAGCAGTTCTTC. Translation: CASRDSKVGNEQFF.

Within the sample, this clonotype is medium-sized. CDR3 sequence: CATGSANTGELFF. CDR3 sequence (DNA): TGTGCCACTGGGTCGGCCAACACCGGGGAGCTGTTTTTT. The chain links TRBV27 to TRBJ2-2; D is uncertain. Germline V gives CDR1 MNHEY, CDR2 SMNVEV (reference sequence). Deletions cut 10 bases from V and 2 bases from J, with 11 bases between. The CDR3 spans 13 residues.